This TCR beta chain was documented in a study of identifying expanded T cells in peripheral blood (dated by TCRdb to the late 2010s). About the study as a whole: Four technical replicates, made by sequencing separate aliquots from the same pool of genomic DNA, were compared pairwise. What the study reported, not specific to this receptor: In all healthy donors, the variance in clone template counts between samples taken two weeks apart rose significantly as total template count increased. Between technical replicates the binomial model flagged about 1.2 differentially abundant clones, whereas over about 2 weeks the binomial model flagged about 15 and over about 4 weeks about 19. The beta-binomial model significantly reduced the number of clones called differentially abundant and the false-positive rate across all healthy-donor time intervals. The authors expected biological variance in healthy repertoires might increase further over much longer intervals such as months to years.

Via the germline V gene, CDR1 is SGHRS and CDR2 YFSETQ. V is pared back by 1 base and J by 3 bases, with 7 bases lying between the germline termini. There are 13 amino acids in the CDR3, from cysteine to phenylalanine inclusive. Here the CDR3 DNA is all that survives: 39 bases in frame from base 1. TCRbeta CDR3 regions were profiled by bias-controlled multiplex PCR amplification of genomic DNA with the immunoSEQ Assay. As for the original processing: The absolute abundance of each unique TCRbeta CDR3 region was quantified after sequences were collapsed and filtered. Differential abundance was tested with a binomial (Fisher-equivalent) model and with a beta-binomial model adding time-dependent variance fitted from healthy donors. Clones with fewer than 5 combined templates were removed, and a clone was called differentially abundant if the clone's Benjamini-Hochberg FDR was below 0.01. In the beta-binomial model, variance was expressed as a function of the total template count across the two samples, in the form v = (b*log(k)+a)^2. As stored in TCRdb, this immuneACCESS dataset retains in-frame rearrangements with V and J assigned. A fraction of the clones does not appear; measured against another copy, unresolved V genes explain less than half of the discrepancy, and the remainder lacks a known reason. That table supplies the V and J calls and clone size; D and trimming were determined from the DNA. Recorded for this sample are roughly 100,000 clones; around 88% of them occurred a single time. In total, the top ten clones hold roughly 13% of the sample.

No immune events such as infections were documented for the healthy donors during the collection period. Blood repertoires from healthy donors were used as a training cohort for calibrating time-dependent variance in a beta-binomial model of differential abundance of T-cell clones. The training cohort included approximately 10 healthy donors, of whom 3 were female and 7 were male. An age range of about 29 to 65 years, with an average of around 42 years, was recorded for the donors. Obtained from a commercial supplier, whole blood was collected from each healthy donor at three time points set two to three weeks apart. For immunosequencing, genomic DNA was extracted from whole blood that had not been sorted. About this clone itself: Which antigen it targets is not known. Base qualities are missing; no much larger clone stands one base away.

Source material: blood. The clonotype comes from a person between 18 and 75 years old in good health. This receptor chain uses TRBV5-1 and TRBJ2-5; the best D guess is TRBD1, with 6 bases matching. The CDR3 sequence is CASSLNREETQYF. The nucleotide sequence reads TGCGCCAGCAGCTTGAACAGGGAAGAGACCCAGTACTTC.